This TCR beta chain was retrieved from a study of CD8+ T cells in alopecia areata. Across the study: Those treated were given oral tofacitinib at 5 to 10 mg twice daily. Tofacitinib lasted 6 to 18 months, then 6 months off drug. Severity scoring for treated patients was based on the percentage of affected scalp area.

Between the trimmed V and J ends, which lost 6 bases and 5 bases, there was a span of 16 bases. The CDR3 runs 14 residues. The germline gives CDR1 SGHTA, CDR2 FQGNSA. Treatment here: oral pan-JAK inhibitor, 5-10 mg twice daily. The investigators collected lesional scalp punch biopsies and peripheral blood from alopecia areata patients. Extraction of RNA preceded its reverse transcription into cDNA, which served as the sequencing template. Generated by immunoSEQ multiplex PCR, the TCRdb table keeps only in-frame clones and is missing some. This sample has some 210,000 clones, with around 65% found just once.

The chain employs TRBV7-2 and TRBJ1-2; a weak D match, TRBD1 (5 bases). The receptor was derived from a human donor with alopecia areata. The sequences come from CD4+ T cells sorted from blood, collected at approximately week 45, from a patient treated with tofacitinib. CDR3 in amino acids: CASSSLQGQYGYTF. The CDR3 bases are TGTGCCAGCAGTTCCCTCCAGGGTCAGTATGGCTACACCTTC. Full variable domain (outside the CDR3, taken from reference TRBV7-2 and TRBJ1-2): GAGVSQSPSNKVTEKGKDVELRCDPISGHTALYWYRQSLGQGLEFLIYFQGNSAPDKSGLPSDRFSAERTGGSVSTLTIQRTQQEDSAVYLCASSSLQGQYGYTFGSGTRLTVV.